These T cell receptor beta chains were read from a single sample in a study of blood T cell repertoires in COVID-19. Profiling relied on immunoSEQ multiplex PCR, and the TCRdb table lists in-frame clones only, not all of them. The table records some 510,000 clones, roughly 90% of them present only once. The specimen sequenced was PBMCs or T cells enriched from blood (not recorded which). All receptors come from a woman aged 35 to 49 who had recovered from COVID-19. CDR3s include the opening cysteine and the closing phenylalanine or tryptophan. Clone size is shown for a subset of rows, as once, few, many or a class of expanded clone.

clone_size: .; v_call: TRBV7-2; j_call: TRBJ1-6; cdr3_aa: CASSFTGNGSPLHF
clone_size: .; v_call: TRBV2; j_call: TRBJ2-5; cdr3_aa: CASSEEGRETQYF
clone_size: .; v_call: TRBV4-1; j_call: TRBJ2-7; cdr3_aa: CASSPWLGRSYEQYF
clone_size: .; v_call: TRBV7-2; j_call: TRBJ1-6; cdr3_aa: CASSTRTGSSYNSPLHF
clone_size: .; v_call: TRBV7-2; j_call: TRBJ1-4; cdr3_aa: CASSLGAHRGERNEKLFF
clone_size: .; v_call: TRBV28; j_call: TRBJ2-1; cdr3_aa: CASIFPTSGLNEQFF
clone_size: .; v_call: TRBV29-1; j_call: TRBJ1-1; cdr3_aa: CSVHNGGENTEAFF
clone_size: once; v_call: TRBV2; j_call: TRBJ1-2; cdr3_aa: CASSENWPAGAIDYGYTF
clone_size: .; v_call: TRBV9; j_call: TRBJ2-1; cdr3_aa: CASSVWGDSNDEQFF
clone_size: .; v_call: TRBV5-8; j_call: TRBJ1-1; cdr3_aa: CASTSHRDTEAFF
clone_size: .; v_call: TRBV3-1/TRBV3-2; j_call: TRBJ2-7; cdr3_aa: CASSHNSYEQYF
clone_size: .; v_call: TRBV19; j_call: TRBJ2-7; cdr3_aa: CASSIGQGKLYEQYF
clone_size: .; v_call: TRBV4-3; j_call: TRBJ2-7; cdr3_aa: CASSQGFAGSRDEQYF
clone_size: few; v_call: TRBV29-1; j_call: TRBJ2-2; cdr3_aa: CSVERGPGELFF
clone_size: .; v_call: TRBV5-1; j_call: TRBJ1-1; cdr3_aa: CASSLGALSKLNTEAFF
clone_size: few; v_call: TRBV5-4; j_call: TRBJ2-7; cdr3_aa: CASSLAGTGTYEQYF
clone_size: .; v_call: TRBV10-1; j_call: TRBJ2-2; cdr3_aa: CASRDQGATGELFF
clone_size: .; v_call: TRBV27; j_call: TRBJ2-3; cdr3_aa: CASSFCGKREGPDTQYF
clone_size: .; v_call: TRBV19; j_call: TRBJ2-1; cdr3_aa: CASSSIRGGTYNEQFF
clone_size: .; v_call: TRBV9; j_call: TRBJ2-3; cdr3_aa: CASSVAPDRESTDTQYF
clone_size: .; v_call: TRBV2; j_call: TRBJ2-2; cdr3_aa: CASISNGRYGELFF
clone_size: .; v_call: TRBV7-9; j_call: TRBJ1-1; cdr3_aa: CASSLQGQGGAFF
clone_size: .; v_call: TRBV7-6; j_call: TRBJ1-1; cdr3_aa: CASSLGTGVSFAEAFF
clone_size: .; v_call: TRBV27; j_call: TRBJ2-1; cdr3_aa: CASSLPAGTGSYNEQFF
clone_size: .; v_call: TRBV9; j_call: TRBJ2-2; cdr3_aa: CASETQTNTGELFF
clone_size: .; v_call: TRBV6-2/TRBV6-3; j_call: TRBJ2-3; cdr3_aa: CASSYSRRGLAREDTQYF
clone_size: once; v_call: TRBV9; j_call: TRBJ1-1; cdr3_aa: CASSVAGQGPINGEAFF
clone_size: .; v_call: TRBV18; j_call: TRBJ2-5; cdr3_aa: CASSPGARETQYF
clone_size: once; v_call: TRBV4-1; j_call: TRBJ2-2; cdr3_aa: CASSQGTGTATGELFF
clone_size: .; v_call: TRBV27; j_call: TRBJ2-3; cdr3_aa: CASSLSAQDTQYF
clone_size: once; v_call: TRBV5-1; j_call: TRBJ1-2; cdr3_aa: CASSLAGDGYTF
clone_size: .; v_call: TRBV9; j_call: TRBJ2-5; cdr3_aa: CASSVGSAGGQETQYF
clone_size: .; v_call: TRBV29-1; j_call: TRBJ2-5; cdr3_aa: CSVLNYDRGRETQYF
clone_size: .; v_call: TRBV7-2; j_call: TRBJ1-1; cdr3_aa: CASSLVSGPEAFF
clone_size: .; v_call: TRBV19; j_call: TRBJ1-1; cdr3_aa: CASRGRGGRNTEAFF